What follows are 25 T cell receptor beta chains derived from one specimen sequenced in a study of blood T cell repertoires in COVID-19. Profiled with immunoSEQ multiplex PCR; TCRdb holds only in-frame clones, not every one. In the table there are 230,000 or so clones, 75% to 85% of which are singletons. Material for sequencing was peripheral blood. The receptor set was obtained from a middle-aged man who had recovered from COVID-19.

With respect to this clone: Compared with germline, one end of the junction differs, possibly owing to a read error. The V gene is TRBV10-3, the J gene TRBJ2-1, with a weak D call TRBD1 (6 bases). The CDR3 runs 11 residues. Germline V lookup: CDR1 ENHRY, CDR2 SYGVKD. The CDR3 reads CAISDPRDMLF. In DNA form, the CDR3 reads TGTGCCATCAGTGATCCCCGGGACATGCTCTTC.

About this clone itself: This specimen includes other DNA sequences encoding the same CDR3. This CDR3 is CASSELAGSYNEQFF. The CDR3 bases are TGTGCCAGCAGTGAACTAGCGGGCTCCTACAATGAGCAGTTCTTC. The chain uses TRBV6-1 and TRBJ2-1, with TRBD2 identical over 8 bases. V trimming: 2 bases; J trimming: 0 bases; junction bases outside the gene matches: 0. Per germline, CDR1 MNHNS and CDR2 SASEGT. The CDR3 sequence is 15 residues long.

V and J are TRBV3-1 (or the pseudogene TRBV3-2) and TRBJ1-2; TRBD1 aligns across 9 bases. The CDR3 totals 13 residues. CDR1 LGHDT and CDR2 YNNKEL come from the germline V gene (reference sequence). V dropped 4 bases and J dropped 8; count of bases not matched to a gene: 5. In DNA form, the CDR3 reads TGTGCCAGCAGCCCCGGACAGGGGAGAGGCTACACCTTC. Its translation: CASSPGQGRGYTF.

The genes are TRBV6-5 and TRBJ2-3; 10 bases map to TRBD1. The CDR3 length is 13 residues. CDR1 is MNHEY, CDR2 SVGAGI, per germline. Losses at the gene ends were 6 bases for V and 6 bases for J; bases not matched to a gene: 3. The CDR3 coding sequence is TGTGCCAGCAGGGACAGGGGGTCGGATACGCAGTATTTT. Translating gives CASRDRGSDTQYF.

As DNA, the CDR3 is TGTGCCAGCAGTGAACAGACAGCTAACTATGGCTACACCTTC. It yields the protein CASSEQTANYGYTF. This chain links TRBV2 with TRBJ1-2; a weak D match, TRBD1 (5 bases). V gave up 2 bases and J gave up 0 bases, with 7 bases separating them. The CDR3 is made up of 14 amino acids. Per the germline V gene, CDR1 is SNHLY and CDR2 is FYNNEI.

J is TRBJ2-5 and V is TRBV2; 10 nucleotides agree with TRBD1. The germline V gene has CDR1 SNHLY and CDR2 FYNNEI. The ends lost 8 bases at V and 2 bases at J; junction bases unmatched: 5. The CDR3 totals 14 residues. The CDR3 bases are TGTGCCAGCTCCCGGGACAGGGGACAAGAGACCCAGTACTTC. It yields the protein CASSRDRGQETQYF.

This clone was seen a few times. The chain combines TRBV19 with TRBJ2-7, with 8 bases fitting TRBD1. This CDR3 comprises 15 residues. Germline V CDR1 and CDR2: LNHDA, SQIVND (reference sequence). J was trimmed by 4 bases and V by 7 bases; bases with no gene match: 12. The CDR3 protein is CASTRAGGSPYEQYF. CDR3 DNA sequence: TGTGCCAGTACTCGGGCAGGGGGCTCACCGTACGAGCAGTACTTC. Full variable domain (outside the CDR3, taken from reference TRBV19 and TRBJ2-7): DGGITQSPKYLFRKEGQNVTLSCEQNLNHDAMYWYRQDPGQGLRLIYYSQIVNDFQKGDIAEGYSVSREKKESFPLTVTSAQKNPTAFYLCASTRAGGSPYEQYFGPGTRLTVT.

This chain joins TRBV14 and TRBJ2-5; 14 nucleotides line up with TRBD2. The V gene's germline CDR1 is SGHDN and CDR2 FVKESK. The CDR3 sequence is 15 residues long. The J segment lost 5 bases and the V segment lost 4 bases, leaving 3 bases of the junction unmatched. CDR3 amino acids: CASSLGLAGAETQYF. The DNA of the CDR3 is TGTGCCAGCAGCCTGGGACTAGCGGGGGCGGAGACCCAGTACTTC.

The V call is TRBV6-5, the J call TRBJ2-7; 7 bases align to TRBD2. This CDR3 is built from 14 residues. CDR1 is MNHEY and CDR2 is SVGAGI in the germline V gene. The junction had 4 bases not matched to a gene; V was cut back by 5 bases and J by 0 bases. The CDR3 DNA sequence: TGTGCCAGCAGTAGGGGACTAAGCTCCTACGAGCAGTACTTC. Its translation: CASSRGLSSYEQYF.

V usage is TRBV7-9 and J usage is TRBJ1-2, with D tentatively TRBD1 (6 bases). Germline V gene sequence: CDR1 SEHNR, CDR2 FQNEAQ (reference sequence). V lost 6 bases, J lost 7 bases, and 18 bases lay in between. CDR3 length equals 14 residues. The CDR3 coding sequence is TGTGCCAGCAGACCAGACGGGGGGCAGTTTGGCTACACCTTC. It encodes CASRPDGGQFGYTF.

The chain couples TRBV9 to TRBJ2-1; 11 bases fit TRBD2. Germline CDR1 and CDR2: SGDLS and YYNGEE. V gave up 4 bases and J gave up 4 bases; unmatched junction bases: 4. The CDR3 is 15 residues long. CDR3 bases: TGTGCCAGCAGCCCAGGGACTAGCGGATACAATGAGCAGTTCTTC. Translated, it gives CASSPGTSGYNEQFF.

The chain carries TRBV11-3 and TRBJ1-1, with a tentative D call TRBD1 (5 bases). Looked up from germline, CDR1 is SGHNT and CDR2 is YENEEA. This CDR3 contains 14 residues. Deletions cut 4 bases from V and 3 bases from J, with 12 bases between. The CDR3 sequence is CASSSQVLYTEAFF. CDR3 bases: TGTGCCAGCAGCTCACAGGTCCTTTACACTGAAGCTTTCTTT.

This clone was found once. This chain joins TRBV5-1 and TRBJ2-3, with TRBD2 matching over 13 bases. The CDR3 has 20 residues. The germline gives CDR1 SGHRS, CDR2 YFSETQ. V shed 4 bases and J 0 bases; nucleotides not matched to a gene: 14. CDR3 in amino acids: CASSRFPLAGGPLSTDTQYF. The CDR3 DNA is TGCGCCAGCAGCCGGTTTCCACTAGCGGGGGGGCCCCTTAGCACAGATACGCAGTATTTT. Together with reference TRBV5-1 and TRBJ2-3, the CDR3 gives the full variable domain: KAGVTQTPRYLIKTRGQQVTLSCSPISGHRSVSWYQQTPGQGLQFLFEYFSETQRNKGNFPGRFSGRQFSNSRSEMNVSTLELGDSALYLCASSRFPLAGGPLSTDTQYFGPGTRLTVL.

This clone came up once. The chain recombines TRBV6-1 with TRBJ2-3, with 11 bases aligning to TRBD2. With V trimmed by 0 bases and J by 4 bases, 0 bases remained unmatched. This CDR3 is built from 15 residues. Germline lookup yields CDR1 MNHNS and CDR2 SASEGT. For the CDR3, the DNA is TGTGCCAGCAGTGAAGCACTAGCGGGAGCAGATACGCAGTATTTT. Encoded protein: CASSEALAGADTQYF.

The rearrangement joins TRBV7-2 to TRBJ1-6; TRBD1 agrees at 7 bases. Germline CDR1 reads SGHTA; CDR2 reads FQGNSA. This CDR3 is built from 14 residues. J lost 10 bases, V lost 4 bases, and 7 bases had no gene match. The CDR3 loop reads CASSSTGERSPLHF. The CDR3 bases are TGTGCCAGCAGCTCAACAGGGGAACGATCACCCCTCCACTTT.

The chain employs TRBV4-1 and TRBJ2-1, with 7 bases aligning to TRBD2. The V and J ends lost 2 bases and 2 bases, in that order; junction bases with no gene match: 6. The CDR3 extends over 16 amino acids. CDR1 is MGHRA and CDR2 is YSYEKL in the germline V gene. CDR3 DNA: TGCGCCAGCAGCCAACTTGCTAGCGGAGCCTACAATGAGCAGTTCTTC. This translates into CASSQLASGAYNEQFF.

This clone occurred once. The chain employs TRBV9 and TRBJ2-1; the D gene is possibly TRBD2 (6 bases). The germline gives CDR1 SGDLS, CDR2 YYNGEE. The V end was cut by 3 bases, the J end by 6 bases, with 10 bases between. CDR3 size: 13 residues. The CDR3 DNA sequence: TGTGCCAGCAGCGGCGGGGCGCTCAATGAGCAGTTCTTC. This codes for CASSGGALNEQFF.

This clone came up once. The CDR3 region has the DNA TGTGCCAGTAGTACACTAGCGGGCAGAGTGGATACGCAGTATTTT. Residues: CASSTLAGRVDTQYF. The chain combines TRBV19 with TRBJ2-3; 9 bases align to TRBD2. The germline V gene encodes CDR1 LNHDA and CDR2 SQIVND (reference sequence). CDR3 length: 15 amino acids. V shed 4 bases and J 6 bases; nucleotides not matched to a gene: 8. The full variable domain, completed using reference TRBV19 and TRBJ2-3, is DGGITQSPKYLFRKEGQNVTLSCEQNLNHDAMYWYRQDPGQGLRLIYYSQIVNDFQKGDIAEGYSVSREKKESFPLTVTSAQKNPTAFYLCASSTLAGRVDTQYFGPGTRLTVL.

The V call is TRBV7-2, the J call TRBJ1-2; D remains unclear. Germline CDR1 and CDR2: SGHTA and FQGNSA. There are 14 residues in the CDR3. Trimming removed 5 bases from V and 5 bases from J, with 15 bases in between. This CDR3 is CASSLGRVRYGYTF. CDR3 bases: TGTGCCAGCAGCCTGGGGAGGGTGAGGTATGGCTACACCTTC.

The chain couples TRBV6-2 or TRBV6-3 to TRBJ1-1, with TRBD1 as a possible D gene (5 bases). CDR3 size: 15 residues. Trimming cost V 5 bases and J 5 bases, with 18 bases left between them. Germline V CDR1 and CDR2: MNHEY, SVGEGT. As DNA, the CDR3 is TGTGCCAGCAGTCCCAGACAGCAGGTATTGACTGAAGCTTTCTTT. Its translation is CASSPRQQVLTEAFF.

CDR3 DNA sequence: TGTGCAAGTCGCTCCGGACAGGGGGTTCGGTACGAGCAGTACTTC. Its protein is CASRSGQGVRYEQYF. The chain joins TRBV12-2 to TRBJ2-7; the table's TRBD1 call for D was not verified on the DNA. TRBV12-2 constitutes a pseudogene. The CDR3 covers 15 residues.

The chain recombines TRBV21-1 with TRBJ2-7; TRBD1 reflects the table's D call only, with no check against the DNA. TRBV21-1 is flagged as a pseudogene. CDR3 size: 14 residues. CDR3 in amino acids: CASSKSGLTYEQYF. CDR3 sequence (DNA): TGTGCCAGCAGCAAGTCTGGCCTTACCTACGAGCAGTACTTC.

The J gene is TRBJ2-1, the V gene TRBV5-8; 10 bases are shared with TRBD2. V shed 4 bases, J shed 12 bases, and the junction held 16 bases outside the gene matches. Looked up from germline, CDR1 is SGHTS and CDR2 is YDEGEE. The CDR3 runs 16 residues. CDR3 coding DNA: TGTGCCAGCAGCCCAATCCGAAGCGGGGGGGTATCAGGGCAGTTCTTC. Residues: CASSPIRSGGVSGQFF.

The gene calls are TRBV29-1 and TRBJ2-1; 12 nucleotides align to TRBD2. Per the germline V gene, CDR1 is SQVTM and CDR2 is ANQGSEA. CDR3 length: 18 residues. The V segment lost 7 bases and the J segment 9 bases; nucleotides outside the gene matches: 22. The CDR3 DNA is TGCAGCGCCCAGCCCCCGGCTAGCGGGAGGGCCAGATCTACTGAGCAGTTCTTC. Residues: CSAQPPASGRARSTEQFF.

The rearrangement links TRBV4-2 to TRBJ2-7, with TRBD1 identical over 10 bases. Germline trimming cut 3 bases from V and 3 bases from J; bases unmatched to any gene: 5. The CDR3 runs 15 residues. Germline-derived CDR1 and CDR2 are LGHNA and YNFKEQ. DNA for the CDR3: TGTGCCAGCAGCCAGGCCGGACAGGGGGGCTACGAGCAGTACTTC. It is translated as CASSQAGQGGYEQYF.